This TCR beta chain derives from a study of T cells in women clearing cervical HPV infection. Overall study results and limits: Richness plus V gene abundances separated cases from controls with AUC 0.65 to 0.85. Cases carried less TRBV6-7 than controls: 0.11% versus 0.16%.

Each participant carried one incident cervical HPV16 infection only. As for this clone: Its antigen is not known. The read stops 3 residues short of the end of the CDR3; the missing end is completed from the germline J gene.

The CDR3 runs 15 residues. CDR1 is KGHSH and CDR2 is LQKENI in the germline V gene. Profiled with immunoSEQ multiplex PCR; TCRdb holds only in-frame clones, not every one. The sample holds about 21,000 clones. The chain links TRBV18 to TRBJ1-2; 10 positions agree with TRBD1. Sequencing was carried out using blood buffy coat. The origin of this receptor is a woman between 18 and 69 years old with a cervical HPV16 infection that either progressed to CIN3+ or cleared (not recorded which). The DNA read from the CDR3 is TGTGCCAGCTCACTTAGACAGGGGGCCAACAATGAC. Its translation is CASSLRQGANND. The full CDR3 sequence reads CASSLRQGANNDYTF. Variable domain in full (rest from reference TRBV18 and TRBJ1-2): NAGVMQNPRHLVRRRGQEARLRCSPMKGHSHVYWYRQLPEEGLKFMVYLQKENIIDESGMPKERFSAEFPKEGPSILRIQQVVRGDSAAYFCASSLRQGANNDYTFGSGTRLTVV.